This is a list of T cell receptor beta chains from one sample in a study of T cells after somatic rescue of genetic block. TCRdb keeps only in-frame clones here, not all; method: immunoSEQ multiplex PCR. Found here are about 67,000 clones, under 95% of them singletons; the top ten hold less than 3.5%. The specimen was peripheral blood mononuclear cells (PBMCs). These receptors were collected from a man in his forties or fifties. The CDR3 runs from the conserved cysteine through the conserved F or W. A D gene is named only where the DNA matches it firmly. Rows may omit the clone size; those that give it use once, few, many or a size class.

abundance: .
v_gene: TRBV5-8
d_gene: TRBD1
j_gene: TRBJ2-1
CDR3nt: TGTGCCAGCAGCACACGGGACAGCTACAATGAGCAGTTCTTC
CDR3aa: CASSTRDSYNEQFF

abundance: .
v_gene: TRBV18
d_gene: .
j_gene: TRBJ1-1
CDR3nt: TGTGCCAGCTCACCAGGGGGGCGCATGAACACTGAAGCTTTCTTT
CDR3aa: CASSPGGRMNTEAFF

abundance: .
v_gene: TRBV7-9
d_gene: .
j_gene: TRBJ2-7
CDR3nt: TGTGCCAGCAGCTTAGCTTTGGGGGGAACCTACGAGCAGTACTTC
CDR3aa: CASSLALGGTYEQYF

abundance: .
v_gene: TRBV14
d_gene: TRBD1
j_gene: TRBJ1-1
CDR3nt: TGTGCCAGCAGCCAAGCCCACAGGGGCACTGAAGCTTTCTTT
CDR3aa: CASSQAHRGTEAFF

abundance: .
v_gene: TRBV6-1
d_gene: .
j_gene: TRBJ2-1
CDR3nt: TGTGCCAGCTTACCGGGACCCAGATACAATGAGCAGTTCTTC
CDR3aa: CASLPGPRYNEQFF

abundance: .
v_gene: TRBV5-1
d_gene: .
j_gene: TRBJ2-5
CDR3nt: TGCGCCAGCAGCTTGGCCAGGGGGGAAGAGACCCAGTACTTC
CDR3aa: CASSLARGEETQYF

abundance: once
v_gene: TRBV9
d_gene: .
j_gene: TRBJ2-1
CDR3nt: TGTGCCAGCAGCGTATACAATGAGCAGTTCTTC
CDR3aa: CASSVYNEQFF

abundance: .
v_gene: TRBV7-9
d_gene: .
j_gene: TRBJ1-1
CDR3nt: TGTGCCAGCAGCTTAGGCCCGCCGTTTACGTACGGGGCCACTGAAGCTTTCTTT
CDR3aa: CASSLGPPFTYGATEAFF

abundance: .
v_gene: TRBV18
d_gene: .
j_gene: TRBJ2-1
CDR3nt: TGTGCCAGCTCACCAGCCTCCAGGGTTGAGCAGTTCTTC
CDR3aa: CASSPASRVEQFF

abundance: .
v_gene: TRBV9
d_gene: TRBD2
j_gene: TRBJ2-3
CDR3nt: TGTGCCAGCAGCCCCCAAGGACTAGCGGGGGGCCGCGGAGATACGCAGTATTTT
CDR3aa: CASSPQGLAGGRGDTQYF

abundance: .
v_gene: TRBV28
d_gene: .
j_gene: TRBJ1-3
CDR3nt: TGTGCCAGCAGTGCGTTCGAGGCGAGAAACACCATATATTTT
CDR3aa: CASSAFEARNTIYF

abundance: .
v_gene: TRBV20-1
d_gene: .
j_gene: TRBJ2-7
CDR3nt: TGCAGCATACAACAGGGATACGAGCAGTACTTC
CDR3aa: CSIQQGYEQYF

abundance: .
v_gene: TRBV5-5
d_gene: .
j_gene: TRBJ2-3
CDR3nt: TGTGCCAGCAGCTTCGTGTGGTCTTCCCCCACAGATACGCAGTATTTT
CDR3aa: CASSFVWSSPTDTQYF

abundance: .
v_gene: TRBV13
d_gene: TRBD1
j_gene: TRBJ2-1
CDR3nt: TGTGCCAGCAGCTCGGGACAGGGCAATGAGCAGTTCTTC
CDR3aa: CASSSGQGNEQFF

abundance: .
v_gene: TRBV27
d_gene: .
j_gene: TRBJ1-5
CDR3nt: TGTGCCAGCAGTTTAGAGTGGGGCCAGCCCCAGCATTTT
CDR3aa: CASSLEWGQPQHF

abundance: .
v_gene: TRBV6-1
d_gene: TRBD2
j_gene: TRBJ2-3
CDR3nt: TGTGCCAGCAGTGAAGCTAGACTAGCGGGTGAGGCAGATACGCAGTATTTT
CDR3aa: CASSEARLAGEADTQYF

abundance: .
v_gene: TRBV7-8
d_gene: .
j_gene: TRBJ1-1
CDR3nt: TGTGCCAGCAGCCTAAGCCCAGGGAACACTGAAGCTTTCTTT
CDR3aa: CASSLSPGNTEAFF